These 21 T cell receptor beta chains came from one sample sequenced in a study of T cells in Graves' hyperthyroidism and ophthalmopathy (dated by TCRdb to about 2019). The receptor library was made with multiplex PCR. The sequencer listed for this sample is Illumina HiSeq 2000. TCR beta CDR3 regions were amplified from RNA transcripts. For the first round of RT-PCR on the TCR CDR3, the HTBI primer set was used together with the Qiagen OneStep RT-PCR kit. Using fastp at Q25 and MiXCR, TCRdb reprocessed the public reads and kept productive beta chains. Every CDR3 protein is listed once, alongside the most common genes and DNA of its rows. In all, the sample holds about 510,000 distinct CDR3 sequences, and less than 15% of those were seen once. The ten largest clones add up to about 15% of the sample. Sequencing input: blood. All receptors derive from a woman aged 35 to 49 with Graves' hyperthyroidism.

This rearrangement joins TRBV11-2 to TRBJ1-1, with D possibly TRBD1 on 5 matching bases. CDR1 is SGHAT and CDR2 is FQNNGV in the germline V gene. V lost 2 bases and J lost 8, with 12 bases in between. The CDR3 loop spans 13 amino acids. The chain's CDR3 is CASSLSADREAFF. DNA for the CDR3: TGTGCCAGCAGCTTAAGCGCCGACAGAGAAGCTTTCTTT.

This clonotype was counted ten times or more. The J gene is TRBJ1-1, the V gene TRBV7-9, with a weak D call TRBD1 (5 bases). Germline lookup yields CDR1 SEHNR and CDR2 FQNEAQ (reference sequence). Trimming took 1 base from V and 11 from J, leaving 11 bases between them. The CDR3 has 12 amino acids. The CDR3 loop is CASSLEWGYAFF. The DNA of the CDR3 is TGTGCCAGCAGCTTAGAATGGGGGTACGCTTTCTTT.

There are many counts of this clonotype. The DNA for the CDR3 is TGTGCCAGCAGCCAAGATAGAGTCTACGAGCAGTACTTC. Encoded protein: CASSQDRVYEQYF. The V gene is TRBV3-1, the J gene TRBJ2-7; D gene uncertain. Germline-derived CDR1 and CDR2 are LGHDT and YNNKEL (reference sequence). The germline V and J ends were trimmed by 0 bases and 3 bases, with 6 bases remaining between them. This CDR3 has 13 residues.

The CDR3, as DNA: TGTGCCAGCAGTGGGGGCCTAGTAATCTACGAGCAGTACTTC. Encoded protein: CASSGGLVIYEQYF. The chain carries TRBV2 and TRBJ2-7; possibly TRBD1 for D (5 bases). The length of the CDR3 is 14 residues. The V gene's germline CDR1 is SNHLY and CDR2 FYNNEI. Deletions cut 4 bases from V and 3 bases from J, with 13 bases between.

In its sample, this clonotype was seen a few times. The chain is built from TRBV12-3 or TRBV12-4 and TRBJ2-2; 8 positions match TRBD2. The length of the CDR3 is 14 residues. The V and J ends lost 5 bases and 1 base, in that order; junction bases with no gene match: 0. This CDR3 is CASSTSGNTGELFF. CDR3 sequence (DNA): TGTGCCAGCAGTACTAGCGGGAACACCGGGGAGCTGTTTTTT.

This clonotype was counted many times. The rearrangement links TRBV11-2 to TRBJ2-7, with 15 positions matching TRBD2. CDR1 SGHAT and CDR2 FQNNGV come from the germline V gene. The V and J ends lost 5 bases and 7 bases, in that order; junction bases with no gene match: 6. This CDR3 is built from 15 residues. In DNA, the CDR3 is TGTGCCAGCAGCCCAGGACTAGCGGGAGGGGGTGAGCAGTACTTC. Its protein is CASSPGLAGGGEQYF.

This clonotype was found a few times. This chain joins TRBV6-2 or TRBV6-3 and TRBJ1-4; D is perhaps TRBD1 (5 bases). V lost 6 bases and J lost 8, with 19 bases in between. The length of the CDR3 is 15 residues. Per the germline V gene, CDR1 is MNHEY and CDR2 is SVGEGT. The CDR3 DNA reads TGTGCCAGCAGAACCGGGACGTATGTGACCGAAAAACTGTTTTTT. Protein sequence: CASRTGTYVTEKLFF.

This clonotype was counted at least ten times. The chain is built from TRBV30 and TRBJ1-1; D possibly corresponds to TRBD1 (6 bases). Germline CDR1 is GTSNPN and CDR2 is SVGIG (reference sequence). CDR3 length: 14 amino acids. Trimming took 0 bases from V and 3 from J, leaving 11 bases between them. The CDR3 bases are TGTGCCTGGAGTGTACAGGGTAAGGACACTGAAGCTTTCTTT. Translation gives CAWSVQGKDTEAFF.

Ten or more counts support this clonotype. This chain uses TRBV15 with TRBJ1-4, with D perhaps matching TRBD1 (5 bases). V was shortened by 5 bases and J by 6 bases, with 7 bases between the two germline ends. Germline-derived CDR1 and CDR2 are LNHNV and YYDKDF (reference sequence). CDR3 length: 12 residues. The CDR3 DNA is TGTGCCACCAGCGCAGGGCATGAAAAACTGTTTTTT. As protein: CATSAGHEKLFF.

This clonotype was observed many times. This chain uses TRBV5-6 with TRBJ1-5; D gene ambiguous. Trimming took off 4 bases at V and 3 bases at J, with 20 bases between the two ends. The CDR3 runs to 17 residues. Germline CDR1 reads SGHDT; CDR2 reads YYEEEE. In DNA, the CDR3 is TGTGCCAGCAGCCCCTGGGGTATGCCCGGGAACAATCAGCCCCAGCATTTT. It specifies CASSPWGMPGNNQPQHF.

This clonotype showed up many times. The chain combines TRBV15 with TRBJ2-3; D is uncertain. CDR3 size: 13 residues. With 5 bases removed from V and 5 bases from J, the gap between germline ends came to 11 bases. CDR1 is LNHNV and CDR2 is YYDKDF in the germline V gene (reference sequence). CDR3 coding DNA: TGTGCCACCAGCTATTTACTCGAAGATACGCAGTATTTT. Its translation is CATSYLLEDTQYF.

As regards this clonotype: A much bigger clone sits one base away, suggesting this may be a read error. This chain connects TRBV20-1 to TRBJ1-5; D perhaps matches TRBD1 (5 bases). V was trimmed by 7 bases and J by 5 bases, leaving 12 bases between them. Per the germline V gene, CDR1 is DFQATT and CDR2 is SNEGSKA (reference sequence). The CDR3 has 12 amino acids. The CDR3 coding sequence is TGCAGTGTAGGGGTGGGCGATCAGCCCCAGCATTTT. Protein: CSVGVGDQPQHF.

At least ten counts were recorded for this clonotype. The chain has TRBV2 and TRBJ1-6, with D unclear. Germline values: CDR1 SNHLY, CDR2 FYNNEI. The V end lost 6 bases, the J end lost 10 bases, and 10 bases lay between the germline ends. The CDR3 covers 12 residues. As DNA, the CDR3 is TGTGCCAGCAGGAACCTGGGCTCACCCCTCCACTTT. Its protein product is CASRNLGSPLHF.

Many counts were recorded for this clonotype. Here the CDR3 reads CASRPTANTEAFF. For the CDR3, the DNA is TGTGCCAGCAGGCCGACAGCGAACACTGAAGCTTTCTTT. The chain is built from TRBV28 and TRBJ1-1; D might be TRBD1 (5 bases). The length of the CDR3 is 13 residues. Germline CDR1 and CDR2: MDHEN and SYDVKM. V shed 6 bases and J shed 1 base, with 9 bases lying between them.

This clonotype has at least ten counts. The chain has TRBV28 and TRBJ1-2; D gene uncertain. Trimming shortened V by 2 bases and J by 6 bases, and 16 bases separated the two germline ends. The CDR3 is 15 residues long. Germline V gene lookup returns CDR1 MDHEN and CDR2 SYDVKM. The CDR3 sequence is CASSLRRPDPDGYTF. The CDR3 nucleotides are TGTGCCAGCAGTTTACGGAGACCGGACCCAGATGGCTACACCTTC.

This clonotype was picked up many times. The V and J genes are TRBV6-2 or TRBV6-3 and TRBJ2-5, with D perhaps TRBD1 (5 bases). Germline CDR1 reads MNHEY; CDR2 reads SVGEGT. CDR3 length equals 15 residues. Trimming stripped 2 bases from V and 3 bases from J, with 13 bases between. The CDR3 DNA is TGTGCCAGCAGTTACCCCCCAGGGATGGAAGAGACCCAGTACTTC. Protein: CASSYPPGMEETQYF.

The rearrangement uses TRBV19 and TRBJ1-5, with 9 bases fitting TRBD1. V lost 10 bases and J lost 0; bases outside the gene matches: 13. The CDR3 is 17 amino acids. Germline values: CDR1 LNHDA, CDR2 SQIVND (reference sequence). The CDR3 DNA sequence: TGTGCCACCATGGGGGGACAGGGTACCTATAGCAATCAGCCCCAGCATTTT. This encodes CATMGGQGTYSNQPQHF.

This clonotype was observed many times. The chain recombines TRBV2 with TRBJ1-5, with a weak D call TRBD1 (5 bases). The CDR3 spans 15 residues. CDR1 and CDR2 from the germline V gene are SNHLY and FYNNEI. V was shortened by 1 base and J by 1 base, with 8 bases between the two germline ends. The CDR3 loop reads CASSEGGGSNQPQHF. The CDR3, as DNA: TGTGCCAGCAGTGAAGGGGGGGGGAGCAATCAGCCCCAGCATTTT.

This clonotype appeared many times. This chain connects TRBV5-8 to TRBJ2-5, with 7 bases fitting TRBD1. This CDR3 is built from 13 residues. Germline CDR1 and CDR2: SGHTS and YDEGEE. V lost 5 bases to trimming and J lost 2 bases; unmatched junction nucleotides: 3. The chain's CDR3 is CASRRTGQETQYF. CDR3 DNA: TGTGCCAGCAGAAGGACAGGACAAGAGACCCAGTACTTC.

This clonotype showed up many times. The chain joins TRBV18 to TRBJ1-1; no reliable D call. CDR1 is KGHSH and CDR2 is LQKENI in the germline V gene. V was shortened by 3 bases and J by 0 bases, with 11 bases between the two germline ends. The CDR3 consists of 15 residues. The CDR3 coding sequence is TGTGCCAGCTCACCTGGTGCAGACATGAACACTGAAGCTTTCTTT. This encodes CASSPGADMNTEAFF.

The chain couples TRBV19 to TRBJ2-5, with D perhaps matching TRBD1 (6 bases). Trimming took off 3 bases at V and 5 bases at J, with 7 bases between the two ends. Germline V gene sequence: CDR1 LNHDA, CDR2 SQIVND (reference sequence). CDR3 length: 12 residues. The CDR3 DNA reads as TGTGCCAGTAGTATGGGGGCTGAGACCCAGTACTTC. It encodes CASSMGAETQYF. The full variable domain, with the rest looked up from reference TRBV19 and TRBJ2-5, is DGGITQSPKYLFRKEGQNVTLSCEQNLNHDAMYWYRQDPGQGLRLIYYSQIVNDFQKGDIAEGYSVSREKKESFPLTVTSAQKNPTAFYLCASSMGAETQYFGPGTRLLVL.